Each of the 15 T cell receptor beta chains below was sequenced from the same sample in a study of technical replicates of blood from several donors. The assay was immunoSEQ multiplex PCR, and TCRdb's table has in-frame clones only and misses some. The sample shows more than 65,000 clones, 80% to 95% of them seen only once. Sequenced sample: T cells isolated from PBMCs. Source of these receptors: a human donor in good health.

The chain couples TRBV29-1 to TRBJ1-1; 8 bases fit TRBD1. The CDR3 length is 12 residues. Trimming cost V 8 bases and J 4 bases; bases outside gene matches: 6. Looked up from germline, CDR1 is SQVTM and CDR2 is ANQGSEA. The CDR3 region is CSLQGAGTEAFF. The CDR3 DNA reads TGCAGCCTTCAGGGGGCTGGCACTGAAGCTTTCTTT.

J is TRBJ1-2 and V is TRBV6-6; the D gene is possibly TRBD1 (6 bases). CDR1 is MNHNY and CDR2 is SVGAGI in the germline V gene (reference sequence). This CDR3 contains 13 residues. V was clipped by 5 bases and J by 7 bases, with 14 bases between them. The CDR3 nucleotides are TGTGCCAGCAGTCAAACCGGGACAACTGGCTACACCTTC. This gives the protein CASSQTGTTGYTF.

V is TRBV20-1 and J is TRBJ1-1; D uncertain. Germline CDR1 is DFQATT and CDR2 is SNEGSKA (reference sequence). CDR3 length: 10 residues. V lost 7 bases and J 7 bases, leaving 10 bases between the germline ends. The CDR3 here is CSGLEIEAFF. CDR3 coding DNA: TGCAGTGGGCTGGAGATTGAAGCTTTCTTT.

This chain links TRBV4-3 with TRBJ1-1; no firm D call. The CDR3 totals 14 residues. Germline V gives CDR1 LGHNA, CDR2 YSLEER. Trimming cost V 0 bases and J 1 base, with 6 bases left between them. The CDR3 coding sequence is TGCGCCAGCAGCCAAGAGGGGAGGAACACTGAAGCTTTCTTT. As protein: CASSQEGRNTEAFF.

The rearrangement joins TRBV5-1 to TRBJ1-1; weak D call: TRBD1 (6 bases). The CDR3 is made up of 15 amino acids. Germline-derived CDR1 and CDR2 are SGHRS and YFSETQ. Trimming stripped 5 bases from V and 0 bases from J, with 14 bases between. CDR3 coding DNA: TGCGCCAGCAGGGATGACAGGCTCATGAACACTGAAGCTTTCTTT. Translating it yields CASRDDRLMNTEAFF.

V and J are TRBV29-1 and TRBJ2-3; TRBD1 matches 7 bases. Trimming removed 8 bases from V and 4 bases from J; junction bases left unmatched: 9. Germline V gene sequence: CDR1 SQVTM, CDR2 ANQGSEA. The CDR3 is made up of 13 amino acids. The CDR3 protein is CSLTTTGSDTQYF. The CDR3 DNA is TGCAGCCTCACTACGACAGGGTCAGATACGCAGTATTTT.

The sample holds one count of this clone. The chain recombines TRBV30 with TRBJ2-3; 7 nucleotides agree with TRBD2. CDR1 is GTSNPN and CDR2 is SVGIG in the germline V gene (reference sequence). The trim removed 3 bases at V and 5 bases at J, leaving 5 bases unmatched. The length of the CDR3 is 13 residues. The DNA of the CDR3 is TGTGCCTGGAGGGGGCGGGAGCAAGATACGCAGTATTTT. As protein: CAWRGREQDTQYF.

This chain joins TRBV5-6 and TRBJ2-5; 11 bases match TRBD1. The closer fit of TRBJ2-7 to the DNA end suggests the J call may be wrong. The CDR3 loop spans 15 amino acids. Germline V gene data show CDR1 as SGHDT and CDR2 as YYEEEE. The CDR3 nucleotides read TGTGCCAGCAGCACCGATGGACAGGGGGCTATCGAGCAGTACTTC. The encoded protein is CASSTDGQGAIEQYF.

This chain uses TRBV4-2 with TRBJ2-2; 14 nucleotides align to TRBD2. The J segment lost 7 bases and the V segment lost 6 bases, leaving 7 bases of the junction unmatched. Germline V lookup: CDR1 LGHNA, CDR2 YNFKEQ. The CDR3 consists of 16 residues. For the CDR3, the DNA is TGTGCCAGCAGAATGACTAGCGGGAGGGCCGGCGGGGAGCTGTTTTTT. Residues: CASRMTSGRAGGELFF.

The chain combines TRBV27 with TRBJ2-6; tentatively, D is TRBD1 (7 bases). Trimming pared 2 bases from V and 2 bases from J, leaving 16 bases between. The CDR3 consists of 18 residues. Germline CDR1 and CDR2: MNHEY and SMNVEV (reference sequence). DNA of the CDR3: TGTGCCAGCAGTTTAAGTCGGGAGACAGGGCCTGGGGCCAACGTCCTGACTTTC. This encodes CASSLSRETGPGANVLTF.

The chain combines TRBV15 with TRBJ2-7, with 7 bases matching TRBD2. The CDR3 totals 14 residues. Germline CDR1 and CDR2: LNHNV and YYDKDF (reference sequence). V shed 1 base and J 4 bases; nucleotides not matched to a gene: 4. The CDR3 DNA reads as TGTGCCACCAGCAGAGGTGGACTAGTTTACGAGCAGTACTTC. Amino acids: CATSRGGLVYEQYF.

As to this clone: The junction does not match germline at one end; this may be a read error. The gene calls are TRBV7-7 and TRBJ2-3; D is perhaps TRBD1 (6 bases). From germline, CDR1 is SSHAT and CDR2 FNYEAQ (reference sequence). This CDR3 is built from 13 residues. In DNA, the CDR3 is TGTGCTAGCAGCCTCACAGGGACAGATACGCAGTATTTT. Translating it yields CASSLTGTDTQYF.

V is TRBV7-2 and J is TRBJ2-1; TRBD2 matches 10 bases. After removal of 6 bases from V and 8 bases from J, the junction contained 7 bases not matched to a gene. The germline V gene has CDR1 SGHTA and CDR2 FQGNSA. CDR3 length: 14 residues. CDR3 coding DNA: TGTGCCAGCAGGGGTCTAGCGGGAGTCGATGAGCAGTTCTTC. Its translation: CASRGLAGVDEQFF.

V usage is TRBV7-2 and J usage is TRBJ2-1; no definite D call. Trimming removed 4 bases from V and 2 bases from J, with 3 bases in between. Germline V CDR1 and CDR2: SGHTA, FQGNSA. This CDR3 contains 12 residues. As DNA, the CDR3 is TGTGCCAGCAGCTCGGCCTACAATGAGCAGTTCTTC. Its translation is CASSSAYNEQFF.

V usage is TRBV15 and J usage is TRBJ2-1, with 10 bases aligning to TRBD2. Germline lookup yields CDR1 LNHNV and CDR2 YYDKDF (reference sequence). The CDR3 loop spans 17 amino acids. Trimming removed 0 bases from V and 3 bases from J; junction bases left unmatched: 5. CDR3 in amino acids: CATSRDGLAEIYNEQFF. The CDR3 nucleotides read TGTGCCACCAGCAGAGACGGACTAGCGGAGATCTACAATGAGCAGTTCTTC. Full variable domain (rest looked up from reference TRBV15 and TRBJ2-1): DAMVIQNPRYQVTQFGKPVTLSCSQTLNHNVMYWYQQKSSQAPKLLFHYYDKDFNNEADTPDNFQSRRPNTSFCFLDIRSPGLGDTAMYLCATSRDGLAEIYNEQFFGPGTRLTVL.